These 14 T cell receptor beta chains share one sample of origin, sequenced in a study of cytomegalovirus exposure and HLA in healthy donors. Amplification used 60 Vbeta primers and 13 Jbeta primers. The repertoire was sequenced with immunoSEQ multiplex PCR; TCRdb's copy has only in-frame clones and lacks some. In the table there are 220,000 or so clones, almost 80% of which are singletons. The sequenced sample consisted of PBMCs. The receptors here all came from a male donor in good health and CMV-seronegative.

V usage is TRBV6-5 and J usage is TRBJ1-6, with D uncertain. The length of the CDR3 is 13 residues. V lost 5 bases and J lost 8, with 10 bases in between. Germline CDR1 reads MNHEY; CDR2 reads SVGAGI. Written as DNA, the CDR3 is TGTGCCAGCAGTCGCGCGGTGGATTCACCCCTCCACTTT. Encoded protein: CASSRAVDSPLHF.

This clone was detected only once. The gene calls are TRBV6-5 and TRBJ1-5; D is undetermined. The CDR3 loop spans 12 amino acids. Germline V CDR1 and CDR2: MNHEY, SVGAGI. Between the trimmed V and J ends, which lost 5 bases and 1 base, there was a span of 3 bases. CDR3 residues: CASSPSNQPQHF. The CDR3 region has the DNA TGTGCCAGCAGTCCGAGCAATCAGCCCCAGCATTTT.

The J gene is TRBJ2-1, the V gene TRBV7-3; TRBD2 aligns across 9 bases. The CDR3 loop spans 16 amino acids. Losses at the gene ends were 4 bases for V and 8 bases for J; bases not matched to a gene: 12. CDR1 and CDR2 from the germline V gene are SGHTA and FQGTGA. Here the CDR3 DNA reads TGTGCCAGCAGCTCTTTAGCGGGGGCCCCGACCGATGAGCAGTTCTTC. It yields the protein CASSSLAGAPTDEQFF.

This clone was found a few times. The chain couples TRBV15 to TRBJ1-4; perhaps TRBD1 as D (5 bases). Trimming took 2 bases from V and 0 from J, leaving 7 bases between them. Germline loops: CDR1 LNHNV, CDR2 YYDKDF (reference sequence). This CDR3 region has 15 residues. The CDR3 DNA sequence: TGTGCCACCAGCAGATTACAGGCAACTAATGAAAAACTGTTTTTT. Translated, it gives CATSRLQATNEKLFF. The full variable domain, in which reference TRBV15 and TRBJ1-4 provide the parts outside the CDR3, is DAMVIQNPRYQVTQFGKPVTLSCSQTLNHNVMYWYQQKSSQAPKLLFHYYDKDFNNEADTPDNFQSRRPNTSFCFLDIRSPGLGDTAMYLCATSRLQATNEKLFFGSGTQLSVL.

This clone was counted a single time. The chain employs TRBV19 and TRBJ2-7; 9 bases map to TRBD2. Trimming cost V 5 bases and J 2 bases; bases outside gene matches: 7. This CDR3 is built from 15 residues. Germline V gene lookup returns CDR1 LNHDA and CDR2 SQIVND (reference sequence). The CDR3 DNA reads as TGTGCCAGTAGTCTCCGACTAGCGGTGACCTACGAGCAGTACTTC. It is translated as CASSLRLAVTYEQYF.

The rearrangement joins TRBV7-3 to TRBJ2-7, with 12 nucleotides matching TRBD2. Per germline, CDR1 SGHTA and CDR2 FQGTGA. The CDR3 is 17 residues long. V gave up 0 bases and J gave up 0 bases; unmatched junction bases: 3. In nucleotides, the CDR3 is TGTGCCAGCAGCTTAACCGGGACTAGCGGGCCCTCCTACGAGCAGTACTTC. Translation gives CASSLTGTSGPSYEQYF.

Remarks on this clone: One junction end does not reproduce the germline sequence, and a read error may be involved. V is TRBV7-7 and J is TRBJ2-2, with TRBD1 as a possible D gene (5 bases). The CDR3 covers 13 residues. Germline CDR1 and CDR2: SSHAT and FNYEAQ (reference sequence). The CDR3 DNA reads as TGTGCTAGCAGCCATCAGGGTGCCGGGGAGCTGTTTTTT. This encodes CASSHQGAGELFF.

The rearrangement joins TRBV30 to TRBJ2-3; 7 bases fit TRBD2. CDR1 and CDR2 (germline): GTSNPN, SVGIG (reference sequence). V trimming: 3 bases; J trimming: 8 bases; junction bases outside the gene matches: 5. This CDR3 spans 12 amino acids. CDR3 DNA sequence: TGTGCCTGGAGAGGGTGGGAGGGTACGCAGTATTTT. Protein sequence: CAWRGWEGTQYF.

The rearrangement uses TRBV19 and TRBJ2-3; 7 nucleotides line up with TRBD2. In germline, CDR1 is LNHDA, CDR2 SQIVND (reference sequence). J lost 1 base, V lost 2 bases, and 3 bases had no gene match. This CDR3 spans 15 amino acids. The CDR3 DNA sequence: TGTGCCAGTAGTATACCAGCGGGACGCACAGATACGCAGTATTTT. This gives the protein CASSIPAGRTDTQYF.

The chain links TRBV5-1 to TRBJ2-5, with 12 bases fitting TRBD2. The DNA end lines up better with TRBJ2-7; the J call may be wrong. This CDR3 has 15 residues. Germline-derived CDR1 and CDR2 are SGHRS and YFSETQ. The CDR3 nucleotides are TGCGCCAGCAGCTTGGTCCTAGCGGGGGGGTACGAGCAGTACTTC. Its protein product is CASSLVLAGGYEQYF.

The V gene is TRBV7-3, the J gene TRBJ2-5; 12 bases fit TRBD2. The V and J ends lost 2 bases and 5 bases, in that order; junction bases with no gene match: 9. There are 17 residues in the CDR3. Germline CDR1 SGHTA, CDR2 FQGTGA. Here the CDR3 DNA reads TGTGCCAGCAGCTTAGGTCTAGCGGGAGGGTCGGGGGAGACCCAGTACTTC. This encodes CASSLGLAGGSGETQYF.

The gene calls are TRBV14 and TRBJ2-5; 10 positions agree with TRBD1. The assigned J gene may be wrong: the sequence end matches TRBJ2-7 better. This CDR3 region has 15 residues. CDR1 and CDR2 (germline): SGHDN, FVKESK. The CDR3 here is CASSQGWTGGYEQYF. In DNA, the CDR3 is TGTGCCAGCAGCCAAGGATGGACAGGGGGCTACGAGCAGTACTTC.

This chain joins TRBV29-1 and TRBJ2-3; D unclear. V lost 2 bases and J 0 bases, leaving 12 bases between the germline ends. Germline-derived CDR1 and CDR2 are SQVTM and ANQGSEA. The CDR3 totals 15 residues. The DNA for the CDR3 is TGCAGCGTTGAAAGCCTAACTTCAAGCACAGATACGCAGTATTTT. Translated: CSVESLTSSTDTQYF.

This rearrangement joins TRBV10-1 to TRBJ2-6; D perhaps matches TRBD2 (6 bases). Per the germline V gene, CDR1 is WNHNN and CDR2 is SYGVQD (reference sequence). CDR3 length equals 17 residues. The ends were cut back, 10 bases at V and 0 bases at J, with 19 bases in the middle. In DNA, the CDR3 is TGCGCCAACAACATCGGGGGTCTAATCTCTGGGGCCAACGTCCTGACTTTC. It translates to CANNIGGLISGANVLTF.